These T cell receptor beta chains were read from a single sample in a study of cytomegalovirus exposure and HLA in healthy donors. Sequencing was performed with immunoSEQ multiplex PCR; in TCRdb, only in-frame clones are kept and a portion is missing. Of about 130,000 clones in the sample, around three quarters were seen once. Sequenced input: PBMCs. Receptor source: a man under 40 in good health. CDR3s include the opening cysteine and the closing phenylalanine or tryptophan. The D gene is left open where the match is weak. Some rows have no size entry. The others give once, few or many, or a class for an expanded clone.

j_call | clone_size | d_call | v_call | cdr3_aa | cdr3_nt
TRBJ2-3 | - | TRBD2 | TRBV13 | CASSFLPSGRGSDTQYF | TGTGCCAGCAGCTTTCTACCTAGCGGGAGGGGGTCAGATACGCAGTATTTT
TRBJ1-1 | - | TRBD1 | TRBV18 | CASSLGLDRATEAFF | TGTGCCAGCTCACTGGGTTTGGACAGGGCGACTGAAGCTTTCTTT
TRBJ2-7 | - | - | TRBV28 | CASITSFSSYEQYF | TGTGCCAGCATTACTAGCTTTTCCTCCTACGAGCAGTACTTC
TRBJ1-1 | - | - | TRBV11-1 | CASIQEPIPGANTEAFF | TGTGCCAGCATCCAAGAACCGATTCCAGGGGCGAACACTGAAGCTTTCTTT
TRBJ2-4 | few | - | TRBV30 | CAWSLVMGSIQYF | TGTGCCTGGAGCCTCGTTATGGGGAGCATTCAGTACTTC
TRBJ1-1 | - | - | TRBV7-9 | CSSSLESGAEAFF | TGTTCCAGCAGCTTGGAATCCGGGGCTGAAGCTTTCTTT
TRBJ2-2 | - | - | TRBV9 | CASSVDWQPAGELFF | TGTGCCAGCAGCGTCGACTGGCAACCGGCCGGGGAGCTGTTTTTT
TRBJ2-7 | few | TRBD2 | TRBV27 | CASSPAGGPYEQYF | TGTGCCAGCAGTCCCGCGGGAGGGCCCTACGAGCAGTACTTC
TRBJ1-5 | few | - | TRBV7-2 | CASSLAGSAGEPQHF | TGTGCCAGCAGCTTAGCGGGCTCAGCAGGTGAGCCCCAGCATTTT
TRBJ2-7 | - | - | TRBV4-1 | CASSPGGRERAEQYF | TGCGCCAGCAGCCCAGGTGGAAGGGAGAGGGCGGAGCAGTACTTC
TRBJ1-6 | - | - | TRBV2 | CASSRTRSPLHF | TGTGCCAGCAGTCGTACCAGATCACCCCTCCACTTT
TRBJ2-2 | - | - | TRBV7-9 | CASSLDRTPNTGELFF | TGTGCCAGCAGCTTAGACCGGACTCCGAACACCGGGGAGCTGTTTTTT
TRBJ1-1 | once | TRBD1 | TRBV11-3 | CASSPQGGKNTEAFF | TGTGCCAGCAGCCCACAGGGGGGAAAGAACACTGAAGCTTTCTTT
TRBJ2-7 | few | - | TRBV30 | CAWNRGGDYEQYF | TGTGCCTGGAATCGAGGGGGTGATTACGAGCAGTACTTC
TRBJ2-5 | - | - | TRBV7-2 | CASSFSPLGRETQYF | TGTGCCAGCAGCTTCTCCCCACTAGGGAGGGAGACCCAGTACTTC
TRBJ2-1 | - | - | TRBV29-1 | CSVENRVDEQFF | TGCAGCGTTGAAAACAGGGTGGATGAGCAGTTCTTC
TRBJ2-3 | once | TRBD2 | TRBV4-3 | CASSPYTGGRTDTQYF | TGCGCCAGCAGCCCATATACAGGCGGGAGGACAGATACGCAGTATTTT
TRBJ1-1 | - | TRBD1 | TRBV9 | CASSVGGTGANTEAFF | TGTGCCAGCAGCGTCGGCGGGACAGGGGCGAACACTGAAGCTTTCTTT
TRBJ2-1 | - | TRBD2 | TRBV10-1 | CASSESSSGTLYNEQFF | TGCGCCAGCAGTGAGTCCTCTAGCGGGACCCTATACAATGAGCAGTTCTTC
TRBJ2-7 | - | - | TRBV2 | CASSVAEQSYEQYF | TGTGCCAGCAGCGTAGCGGAACAATCCTACGAGCAGTACTTC
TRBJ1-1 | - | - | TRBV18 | CASSTLDTFEAFF | TGTGCCAGCTCGACTTTGGACACATTTGAAGCTTTCTTT
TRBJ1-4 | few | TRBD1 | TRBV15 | CATSRGDRAVGREKLFF | TGTGCCACCAGCAGAGGGGACAGGGCGGTCGGTCGGGAAAAACTGTTTTTT
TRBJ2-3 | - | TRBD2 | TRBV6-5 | CASSYAAGGSTDTQYF | TGTGCCAGCAGTTACGCTGCGGGGGGGAGCACAGATACGCAGTATTTT
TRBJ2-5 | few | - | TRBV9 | CASSPWGGETQYF | TGTGCCAGCAGCCCTTGGGGAGGCGAGACCCAGTACTTC
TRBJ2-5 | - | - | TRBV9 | CASSPRMGGFQETQYF | TGTGCCAGCAGCCCAAGGATGGGAGGATTCCAAGAGACCCAGTACTTC
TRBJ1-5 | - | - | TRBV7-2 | CASSHVNQPQHF | TGTGCCAGCAGCCATGTCAATCAGCCCCAGCATTTT
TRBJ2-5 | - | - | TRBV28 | CASSLKAKTQYF | TGTGCCAGCAGTTTAAAAGCGAAGACCCAGTACTTC
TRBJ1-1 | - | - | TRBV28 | CASSSGHENTEAFF | TGTGCCAGCAGTTCGGGACACGAGAACACTGAAGCTTTCTTT
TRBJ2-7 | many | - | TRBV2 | CASAGRTYEQYF | TGTGCCAGCGCGGGGAGAACCTACGAGCAGTACTTC
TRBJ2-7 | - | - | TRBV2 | CASSDGAGAVSYEQYF | TGTGCCAGCAGTGATGGGGCGGGGGCGGTCTCCTACGAGCAGTACTTC
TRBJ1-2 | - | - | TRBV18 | CASSPPSRDGYTF | TGTGCCAGCTCACCACCGTCGAGGGATGGCTACACCTTC
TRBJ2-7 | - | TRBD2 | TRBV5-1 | CASTPTSVSYEQYF | TGCGCCAGCACCCCGACTAGCGTGTCCTACGAGCAGTACTTC
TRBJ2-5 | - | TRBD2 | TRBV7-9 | CASSLAGGSYF | TGTGCCAGCAGCTTAGCCGGGGGGAGTTACTTC
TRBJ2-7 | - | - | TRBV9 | CASSVAGSGAYEQYF | TGTGCCAGCAGCGTAGCGGGAAGTGGGGCCTACGAGCAGTACTTC
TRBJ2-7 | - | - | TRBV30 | CAWSVDREIGTTLGGGYEQYF | TGTGCCTGGAGTGTCGACAGGGAGATTGGTACTACGTTAGGAGGGGGCTACGAGCAGTACTTC
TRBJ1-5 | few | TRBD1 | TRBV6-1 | CASRPTGGANQPQHF | TGTGCCAGCAGGCCGACAGGGGGGGCGAATCAGCCCCAGCATTTT
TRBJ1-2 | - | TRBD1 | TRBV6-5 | CASRSTGEVGGYTF | TGTGCCAGCAGGAGCACAGGGGAGGTCGGTGGCTACACCTTC
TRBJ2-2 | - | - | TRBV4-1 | CASSQDAGQTRELFF | TGCGCCAGCAGCCAAGATGCGGGTCAGACCAGGGAGCTGTTTTTT
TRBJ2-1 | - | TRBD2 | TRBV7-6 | CASSLWTSGAINEQFF | TGTGCCAGCAGCCTCTGGACTAGCGGGGCTATCAATGAGCAGTTCTTC
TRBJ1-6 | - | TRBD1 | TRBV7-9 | CASGQGDNSPLHF | TGTGCCAGTGGACAGGGCGATAATTCACCCCTCCACTTT
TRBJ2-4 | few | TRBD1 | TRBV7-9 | CASSPDRWGKNIQYF | TGTGCCAGCAGCCCGGACAGGTGGGGCAAAAACATTCAGTACTTC
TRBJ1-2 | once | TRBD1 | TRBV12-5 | CASGLPGGGTGEVDYGYTF | TGTGCTAGTGGTTTGCCCGGGGGGGGGACAGGGGAGGTCGACTATGGCTACACCTTC